This passage covers 9 T cell receptor beta chains from one sample sequenced in a study of blood T cells in healthy people across ages. Primers used in a second PCR of roughly 6 to 11 cycles were a sample-barcoded 5' primer and a J-beta primer mix. TCRdb re-called the 5' RACE reads with MiXCR, one entry per CDR3 protein. The sample carries 630,000 or so distinct CDR3 sequences, approximately 31% recorded once. The sample taken for sequencing was blood. Receptors were obtained from a woman of 80 years or more in good health.

The J gene is TRBJ2-1, the V gene TRBV12-3 or TRBV12-4, with 9 bases matching TRBD1. V lost 5 bases to trimming and J lost 13 bases; unmatched junction nucleotides: 15. This CDR3 contains 15 residues. The CDR3 loop reads CASSGPGTGRETQFF. The CDR3 bases are TGTGCCAGCAGTGGCCCCGGGACAGGGAGGGAGACCCAGTTCTTC.

The sample holds many counts of this clonotype. The rearrangement joins TRBV9 to TRBJ2-7; D is undetermined. The length of the CDR3 is 13 residues. Germline values: CDR1 SGDLS, CDR2 YYNGEE. Trimming removed 2 bases at V and 6 bases at J, with 12 bases between. The CDR3 here is CASSVEGWSEQYF. CDR3 nucleotide sequence: TGTGCCAGCAGCGTGGAAGGCTGGAGCGAGCAGTACTTC.

In its sample, this clonotype was seen many times. This sequence joins TRBV18 and TRBJ2-5; D remains ambiguous. This CDR3 has 12 residues. Trimming pared 1 base from V and 3 bases from J, leaving 3 bases between. Germline lookup yields CDR1 KGHSH and CDR2 LQKENI. The CDR3 bases are TGTGCCAGCTCACCACTGGAAGAGACCCAGTACTTC. This codes for CASSPLEETQYF.

Concerning this clonotype itself: Germline and junction disagree at one end, which may indicate a read error. The rearrangement links TRBV12-3 or TRBV12-4 to TRBJ2-3; 11 bases agree with TRBD2. The CDR3 covers 16 residues. Here the CDR3 DNA reads TGTGCCAGCAGCTTAGTGACTAGCGGGGACACAGATGCGCAGTATTTT. Translating it yields CASSLVTSGDTDAQYF.

Of note for this clonotype: This sequence may be a read error, since a much larger clone differs from it by one base. This chain joins TRBV7-2 and TRBJ2-5; D possibly corresponds to TRBD2 (6 bases). The CDR3 is made up of 14 amino acids. Looked up from germline, CDR1 is SGHTA and CDR2 is FQGNSA. Written as DNA, the CDR3 is TGTGCCAGCAGCCTGGGACTGCGCCAAGAGGCCCAGTACTTC. This codes for CASSLGLRQEAQYF.

The V and J genes are TRBV6-5 and TRBJ2-3; D is ambiguous. The CDR3 runs to 15 residues. V lost 7 bases, J lost 4 bases, and 18 bases lay in between. Germline CDR1 and CDR2: MNHEY and SVGAGI. CDR3 loop: CASKVKGSRPDTQYF. The CDR3 DNA follows: TGTGCCAGCAAGGTGAAGGGTTCTCGCCCAGATACGCAGTATTTT.

The V call is TRBV27, the J call TRBJ2-1, with 7 bases identical to TRBD2. Trimming took 0 bases from V and 8 from J; bases not matched to a gene: 10. This CDR3 is built from 16 residues. Germline CDR1 reads MNHEY; CDR2 reads SMNVEV (reference sequence). In DNA form, the CDR3 reads TGTGCCAGCAGTTTATCGACCAGCGGGGTCGGTTATGAGCAGTTCTTC. Its translation: CASSLSTSGVGYEQFF.

This sequence joins TRBV30 and TRBJ2-1; 15 positions match TRBD2. The germline V gene encodes CDR1 GTSNPN and CDR2 SVGIG (reference sequence). The ends lost 3 bases at V and 7 bases at J; junction bases unmatched: 13. The length of the CDR3 is 18 residues. The CDR3 sequence is CAWRRDRTSGGAGNEQFF. The CDR3 DNA follows: TGTGCCTGGAGACGGGACCGGACTAGCGGGGGGGCCGGGAATGAGCAGTTCTTC.

Only a few counts were recorded for this clonotype. A read error is possible here, since a much larger clone lies one base away. The chain carries TRBV7-9 and TRBJ2-1, with D perhaps matching TRBD2 (6 bases). Trimming cost V 7 bases and J 8 bases, with 21 bases left between them. The CDR3 contains 15 residues. The germline V gene encodes CDR1 SEHNR and CDR2 FQNEAQ (reference sequence). This CDR3 reads CASTDTGLPGDEQFF. The CDR3 DNA reads as TGTGCCAGCACCGATACGGGACTCCCGGGGGATGAGCAGTTCTTC.